A selection of T cell receptor beta chains follows, all from one sample in a study of breast tumors, draining lymph nodes, adjacent tissues. TCRdb re-derived calls from the multiplex PCR reads in MiXCR, one entry per CDR3 protein. The sample holds about 110,000 distinct CDR3 sequences; about 31% are singletons and the top ten take approximately 5.2%. Sequencing was done on a sample of axillary lymph node tissue. These receptors came from a female donor with breast cancer. Some clones in this sample may be carry-over from other donors' samples. CDR3s include the opening cysteine and the closing phenylalanine or tryptophan. D genes are given only for firm matches. Not all rows give a size; the values are once, few, many and, for expanded clones, a class.

cdr3_aa: CSVLPGQGNSPLHF
cdr3_nt: TGCAGTGTACTACCGGGACAGGGGAATTCACCCCTCCACTTT
v_call: TRBV20-1
j_call: TRBJ1-6
d_call: TRBD1
clone_size: NA

cdr3_aa: CASSYPGEPKGTQYF
cdr3_nt: TGTGCCAGCAGTTACCCGGGAGAACCGAAAGGGACCCAGTACTTC
v_call: TRBV6-6
j_call: TRBJ2-5
d_call: NA
clone_size: many

cdr3_aa: CASSLGASSYNSPLHF
cdr3_nt: TGTGCCAGCAGCTTGGGGGCGAGCTCCTATAATTCACCCCTCCACTTT
v_call: TRBV5-6
j_call: TRBJ1-6
d_call: NA
clone_size: NA

cdr3_aa: CATSAVNNHQETQYF
cdr3_nt: TGTGCCACCAGTGCGGTGAATAACCACCAAGAGACCCAGTACTTC
v_call: TRBV24-1
j_call: TRBJ2-5
d_call: NA
clone_size: NA

cdr3_aa: CASRALQGAAGELFF
cdr3_nt: TGCGCCAGCAGAGCCCTTCAGGGGGCGGCCGGGGAGCTGTTTTTT
v_call: TRBV2
j_call: TRBJ2-2
d_call: TRBD1
clone_size: NA

cdr3_aa: CASSIDRADTEAFF
cdr3_nt: TGTGCCAGCAGCATAGACAGGGCGGACACTGAAGCTTTCTTT
v_call: TRBV7-9
j_call: TRBJ1-1
d_call: TRBD1
clone_size: few

cdr3_aa: CASSYGGAGANVLTF
cdr3_nt: TGTGCCAGCAGCTATGGGGGAGCTGGGGCCAACGTCCTGACTTTC
v_call: TRBV6-5
j_call: TRBJ2-6
d_call: NA
clone_size: many

cdr3_aa: CASSLQWGEKLFF
cdr3_nt: TGTGCCAGCAGCTTACAGTGGGGCGAAAAACTGTTTTTT
v_call: TRBV11-2
j_call: TRBJ1-4
d_call: NA
clone_size: many

cdr3_aa: CSVDKDREQYF
cdr3_nt: TGCAGCGTCGACAAGGACCGAGAGCAGTACTTC
v_call: TRBV29-1
j_call: TRBJ2-7
d_call: NA
clone_size: many

cdr3_aa: CASSLLGQGSIEQYF
cdr3_nt: TGCGCCAGCAGCTTGTTGGGACAGGGTAGCATCGAGCAGTACTTC
v_call: TRBV5-1
j_call: TRBJ2-7
d_call: TRBD1
clone_size: NA

cdr3_aa: CSVTKELAGVYEQYF
cdr3_nt: TGCAGCGTTACGAAGGAATTGGCGGGTGTATACGAGCAGTACTTC
v_call: TRBV29-1
j_call: TRBJ2-7
d_call: NA
clone_size: NA

cdr3_aa: CSARLTGGNYTF
cdr3_nt: TGCAGTGCTAGACTGACAGGGGGTAACTACACCTTC
v_call: TRBV20-1
j_call: TRBJ1-2
d_call: TRBD1
clone_size: NA

cdr3_aa: CASSPSGTGNGEQYF
cdr3_nt: TGTGCCAGCAGTCCTTCGGGGACAGGGAATGGCGAGCAGTACTTC
v_call: TRBV6-1
j_call: TRBJ2-7
d_call: TRBD1
clone_size: many

cdr3_aa: CASSSSSGYEQYF
cdr3_nt: TGTGCCAGCAGTTCCTCGAGTGGCTACGAGCAGTACTTC
v_call: TRBV6-5
j_call: TRBJ2-7
d_call: NA
clone_size: many

cdr3_aa: CASSQDCRQFQETQYF
cdr3_nt: TGCGCCAGCAGCCAAGATTGCCGGCAGTTTCAAGAGACCCAGTACTTC
v_call: TRBV4-1
j_call: TRBJ2-5
d_call: NA
clone_size: many

cdr3_aa: CASSPPTRQYGYTF
cdr3_nt: TGTGCCAGCTCACCACCGACCAGGCAGTATGGCTACACCTTC
v_call: TRBV18
j_call: TRBJ1-2
d_call: NA
clone_size: many

cdr3_aa: CASSYGTGNYGYTF
cdr3_nt: TGTGCCAGCAGCTACGGGACAGGGAACTATGGCTACACCTTC
v_call: TRBV5-6
j_call: TRBJ1-2
d_call: TRBD1
clone_size: many

cdr3_aa: CSVPLAMNSGANVLTF
cdr3_nt: TGCAGCGTACCACTAGCGATGAACTCTGGGGCCAACGTCCTGACTTTC
v_call: TRBV29-1
j_call: TRBJ2-6
d_call: TRBD2
clone_size: NA

cdr3_aa: CASTEAYNEQFF
cdr3_nt: TGTGCCAGTACCGAGGCCTACAATGAGCAGTTCTTC
v_call: TRBV11-2
j_call: TRBJ2-1
d_call: NA
clone_size: NA

cdr3_aa: CASSSNEKLFF
cdr3_nt: TGTGCCAGCAGCTCTAATGAAAAACTGTTTTTT
v_call: TRBV12-3/TRBV12-4
j_call: TRBJ1-4
d_call: NA
clone_size: many

cdr3_aa: CASSLGGTYSNQPQHF
cdr3_nt: TGTGCCAGCAGTTTAGGCGGGACATATAGCAATCAGCCCCAGCATTTT
v_call: TRBV12-3/TRBV12-4
j_call: TRBJ1-5
d_call: NA
clone_size: many

cdr3_aa: CASKWGTGAYEQYF
cdr3_nt: TGTGCCAGTAAGTGGGGGACAGGGGCCTACGAGCAGTACTTC
v_call: TRBV19
j_call: TRBJ2-7
d_call: TRBD1
clone_size: many

cdr3_aa: CASSEETYGYTF
cdr3_nt: TGTGCCAGCAGTGAAGAGACCTATGGCTACACCTTC
v_call: TRBV2
j_call: TRBJ1-2
d_call: NA
clone_size: NA

cdr3_aa: CATSRVHEGQPQHF
cdr3_nt: TGTGCCACCAGCAGAGTCCACGAAGGTCAGCCCCAGCATTTT
v_call: TRBV15
j_call: TRBJ1-5
d_call: NA
clone_size: many

cdr3_aa: CASSSPGTGSGANVLTF
cdr3_nt: TGTGCCAGCAGCTCCCCCGGGACCGGCTCTGGGGCCAACGTCCTGACTTTC
v_call: TRBV27
j_call: TRBJ2-6
d_call: NA
clone_size: medium-sized